What follows are 32 T cell receptor beta chains derived from one specimen sequenced in a study of shared clonotypes between healthy human individuals. The protocol was immunoSEQ multiplex PCR, while the TCRdb copy is restricted to in-frame clones and leaves out a portion. The sample carries over 2 million clones, just under 95% recorded once. The material sequenced was naive CD4+ T cells from PBMCs. The subset is: CD45RA+ positively selected. The origin of the receptors is a man between 18 and 35 years old in good health. Some clones in this sample may be carry-over from other donors' samples.

The chain is built from TRBV4-1 and TRBJ2-1; 8 bases are shared with TRBD2. Trimming took 1 base from V and 1 from J; bases not matched to a gene: 3. The CDR3 sequence is 16 residues long. The germline V gene has CDR1 MGHRA and CDR2 YSYEKL. CDR3 DNA sequence: TGCGCCAGCAGCCAAGGCGGGGGGAGGTCCTACAATGAGCAGTTCTTC. Its translation is CASSQGGGRSYNEQFF.

V is TRBV28 and J is TRBJ2-1; 10 bases align to TRBD2. The CDR3 totals 20 residues. J gave up 0 bases and V 5 bases, and 16 bases lay outside the gene matches. Looked up from germline, CDR1 is MDHEN and CDR2 is SYDVKM. CDR3 DNA: TGTGCCAGCAGTGGATGGGGGACTAGCGCTGGTAAGAGCTCCTACAATGAGCAGTTCTTC. Its protein is CASSGWGTSAGKSSYNEQFF.

This sequence joins TRBV7-9 and TRBJ2-5; D is possibly TRBD1 or TRBD2 (6 bases each). The germline V gene encodes CDR1 SEHNR and CDR2 FQNEAQ (reference sequence). This CDR3 has 17 residues. The V end was cut by 5 bases, the J end by 3 bases, with 22 bases between. Here the CDR3 DNA reads TGTGCCAGCAGCCCTCGGCAGGGGACTGTCCACGAAGAGACCCAGTACTTC. Amino acid sequence: CASSPRQGTVHEETQYF.

The gene calls are TRBV7-7 and TRBJ2-3; weak D call: TRBD2 (5 bases). The CDR3 length is 15 residues. Trimming took off 3 bases at V and 0 bases at J, with 10 bases between the two ends. Germline V gives CDR1 SSHAT, CDR2 FNYEAQ (reference sequence). The CDR3 region is CASSFSELSTDTQYF. The DNA for the CDR3 is TGTGCCAGCAGCTTTAGCGAACTTAGCACAGATACGCAGTATTTT. The whole variable domain, remainder taken from reference TRBV7-7 and TRBJ2-3, is GAGVSQSPRYKVTKRGQDVTLRCDPISSHATLYWYQQALGQGPEFLTYFNYEAQPDKSGLPSDRFSAERPEGSISTLTIQRTEQRDSAMYRCASSFSELSTDTQYFGPGTRLTVL.

This chain joins TRBV6-1 and TRBJ2-5; no clear D. This CDR3 is built from 13 residues. Germline V gene lookup returns CDR1 MNHNS and CDR2 SASEGT. The germline V and J ends were trimmed by 10 bases and 2 bases, with 14 bases remaining between them. The CDR3 spells CATRLSAQETQYF. The CDR3 DNA is TGTGCCACCCGACTCAGCGCGCAAGAGACCCAGTACTTC.

The V gene is TRBV10-2, the J gene TRBJ2-2; 10 bases align to TRBD2. This CDR3 comprises 18 residues. Looked up from germline, CDR1 is WSHSY and CDR2 is SAAADI. With 5 bases clipped from V and 2 bases from J, the junction kept 11 bases outside the gene matches. In nucleotides, the CDR3 is TGCGCCAGCAGTCGACTAGCGGGCAGAAAGAATAACACCGGGGAGCTGTTTTTT. It codes for CASSRLAGRKNNTGELFF.

The chain links TRBV30 to TRBJ2-5; TRBD1 matches 8 bases. This CDR3 is built from 15 residues. V dropped 5 bases and J dropped 10; count of bases not matched to a gene: 18. Germline V gives CDR1 GTSNPN, CDR2 SVGIG (reference sequence). Written as DNA, the CDR3 is TGTGCCTGGGGGCGATTCGGACAGGGAGTCAGGGTCCAGTACTTC. It encodes CAWGRFGQGVRVQYF.

The chain is built from TRBV7-3 and TRBJ2-2, with D unclear. This CDR3 has 17 residues. CDR1 SGHTA and CDR2 FQGTGA come from the germline V gene. V dropped 1 base and J dropped 0 bases, with 12 bases sitting between them. CDR3 DNA sequence: TGTGCCAGCAGCTTAATGGCGCGGCTAGCGAACACCGGGGAGCTGTTTTTT. Its translation is CASSLMARLANTGELFF.

The genes are TRBV28 and TRBJ1-5; no definite D call. Germline values: CDR1 MDHEN, CDR2 SYDVKM. The CDR3 is 16 residues long. The V gene lost 3 bases and the J gene lost 0 bases, with 12 bases spanning the gap. In DNA, the CDR3 is TGTGCCAGCAGTTTTCTTCGGGCAATTAGCAATCAGCCCCAGCATTTT. This translates into CASSFLRAISNQPQHF.

The gene calls are TRBV7-2 and TRBJ1-1; D is possibly TRBD1 (6 bases). The CDR3 loop spans 14 amino acids. CDR1 SGHTA and CDR2 FQGNSA come from the germline V gene. Trimming pared 5 bases from V and 3 bases from J, leaving 13 bases between. The CDR3 reads CASSRRDTHTEAFF. The CDR3 DNA follows: TGTGCCAGCAGCCGCCGGGACACACACACTGAAGCTTTCTTT.

Note on this clone: The same CDR3 arises from other DNA sequences in this sample as well. The genes are TRBV7-3 and TRBJ1-2; 7 positions agree with TRBD1. Germline lookup yields CDR1 SGHTA and CDR2 FQGTGA. V was clipped by 5 bases and J by 2 bases; unmatched bases: 2. This CDR3 comprises 13 residues. In DNA form, the CDR3 reads TGTGCCAGCAGCCCGGACAGGAACTATGGCTACACCTTC. It codes for CASSPDRNYGYTF.

The V and J genes are TRBV7-3 and TRBJ2-1, with D uncertain. Germline assignment: CDR1 SGHTA and CDR2 FQGTGA. This CDR3 contains 12 residues. V was pared by 5 bases and J by 8 bases, with 10 bases between. The CDR3 region is CASSLGLDEQFF. The CDR3 DNA reads TGTGCCAGCAGCCTAGGCCTCGATGAGCAGTTCTTC.

V gene TRBV7-2 combines with J gene TRBJ1-5, with 7 bases identical to TRBD1. Trimming cost V 5 bases and J 2 bases; bases outside gene matches: 3. Germline CDR1 and CDR2: SGHTA and FQGNSA. The CDR3 is 14 amino acids. CDR3 protein: CASSVTGGNQPQHF. The CDR3, as DNA: TGTGCCAGCAGCGTCACAGGGGGCAATCAGCCCCAGCATTTT.

The chain has TRBV28 and TRBJ2-7; TRBD2 agrees at 10 bases. Trimming removed 7 bases from V and 1 base from J; junction bases left unmatched: 4. CDR1 and CDR2 from the germline V gene are MDHEN and SYDVKM. This CDR3 region has 14 residues. CDR3 sequence: CASTSSGGSYEQYF. CDR3 in DNA: TGTGCCAGCACTAGTAGCGGGGGGTCCTACGAGCAGTACTTC.

The rearrangement joins TRBV4-3 to TRBJ1-2, with D possibly being TRBD1 (5 bases). Germline V gene sequence: CDR1 LGHNA, CDR2 YSLEER. V was trimmed by 0 bases and J by 4 bases, leaving 9 bases between them. The CDR3 covers 14 residues. The CDR3 coding sequence is TGCGCCAGCAGCCAAGACCTGGGGCCCTATGGCTACACCTTC. As protein: CASSQDLGPYGYTF.

The chain combines TRBV29-1 with TRBJ2-7; 9 bases map to TRBD1. Looked up from germline, CDR1 is SQVTM and CDR2 is ANQGSEA. The V gene end was trimmed by 5 bases and the J gene end by 3 bases; junction bases not matched to a gene: 8. The CDR3 sequence is 14 residues long. The CDR3 DNA reads as TGCAGCGTTTTAGACAGGGGGAACGGCTACGAGCAGTACTTC. Translating gives CSVLDRGNGYEQYF.

With respect to this clone: The same CDR3 can be traced to other DNA sequences in this sample. V and J are TRBV28 and TRBJ1-2; D perhaps matches TRBD1 (6 bases). This CDR3 is built from 14 residues. Trimming left V 6 bases short and J 4 bases short, with 15 bases between. Germline loops: CDR1 MDHEN, CDR2 SYDVKM. The CDR3 here is CASSPGGGSYGYTF. CDR3 sequence (DNA): TGTGCCAGCAGCCCTGGGGGGGGCAGCTATGGCTACACCTTC.

The chain has TRBV11-1 and TRBJ2-1; TRBD2 aligns across 7 bases. The germline gives CDR1 SGHAT, CDR2 FQDESV (reference sequence). This CDR3 is built from 16 residues. V shed 1 base, J shed 10 bases, and the junction held 13 bases outside the gene matches. DNA for the CDR3: TGTGCCAGCAGCTTAGGAGTCACAGTAGGGAGGGTAGAGCAGTTCTTC. Protein sequence: CASSLGVTVGRVEQFF.

The J gene is TRBJ1-4, the V gene TRBV2, with D uncertain. The CDR3 is 15 amino acids. Trimming stripped 8 bases from V and 7 bases from J, with 20 bases between. Germline lookup yields CDR1 SNHLY and CDR2 FYNNEI. The CDR3 DNA is TGTGCCAGCTGTCGTGACCCTTCGGACGGTGAAAAACTGTTTTTT. Amino acid sequence: CASCRDPSDGEKLFF.

The chain employs TRBV4-2 and TRBJ2-5, with D possibly TRBD2 on 5 matching bases. Germline V gene data show CDR1 as LGHNA and CDR2 as YNFKEQ. With 5 bases removed from V and 4 bases from J, the gap between germline ends came to 14 bases. The CDR3 loop spans 14 amino acids. The CDR3 is CASSLDSRIETQYF. The CDR3 nucleotides are TGTGCCAGCAGCTTGGACTCAAGGATAGAGACCCAGTACTTC.

The rearrangement links TRBV30 to TRBJ2-1, with TRBD1 as a possible D gene (6 bases). The germline V gene encodes CDR1 GTSNPN and CDR2 SVGIG (reference sequence). The V and J ends lost 5 bases and 0 bases respectively, with 8 bases between them. The CDR3 loop spans 13 amino acids. CDR3 sequence (DNA): TGTGCCTGGCAGGGGTACTCCTACAATGAGCAGTTCTTC. It specifies CAWQGYSYNEQFF.

This sequence joins TRBV10-1 and TRBJ2-1; 7 positions agree with TRBD1. The CDR3 has 14 residues. Germline V gene sequence: CDR1 WNHNN, CDR2 SYGVQD (reference sequence). The junction had 3 bases not matched to a gene; V was cut back by 0 bases and J by 7 bases. The CDR3 coding sequence is TGCGCCAGCAGTGAGTCAAGGGGGCAAAATGAGCAGTTCTTC. Amino acid sequence: CASSESRGQNEQFF.

This clone was seen once. The rearrangement uses TRBV28 and TRBJ2-7, with 9 bases aligning to TRBD2. Trimming at V came to 7 bases and at J to 0 bases, leaving 7 bases not matched to a gene. The germline CDR1 and CDR2 sequences are MDHEN and SYDVKM. The CDR3 contains 15 residues. The CDR3 bases are TGTGCCAGCAATGGTGCGGGAGGGAGCTCCTACGAGCAGTACTTC. Amino acid sequence: CASNGAGGSSYEQYF. Full variable domain (rest looked up from reference TRBV28 and TRBJ2-7): DVKVTQSSRYLVKRTGEKVFLECVQDMDHENMFWYRQDPGLGLRLIYFSYDVKMKEKGDIPEGYSVSREKKERFSLILESASTNQTSMYLCASNGAGGSSYEQYFGPGTRLTVT.

The chain joins TRBV7-3 to TRBJ2-1; no definite D call. This CDR3 contains 17 residues. Germline lookup yields CDR1 SGHTA and CDR2 FQGTGA. V lost 0 bases to trimming and J lost 9 bases, with 21 bases between them. Here the CDR3 DNA reads TGTGCCAGCAGCTTAACGGCCGGATCTGGACCGACGAGTGAGCAGTTCTTC. Translated, it gives CASSLTAGSGPTSEQFF.

This chain links TRBV2 with TRBJ2-5; 7 bases agree with TRBD2. This CDR3 comprises 13 residues. Germline CDR1 reads SNHLY; CDR2 reads FYNNEI. The V and J ends lost 6 bases and 5 bases, in that order; junction bases with no gene match: 6. The CDR3 reads CASRWFSGETQYF. Written as DNA, the CDR3 is TGTGCCAGCAGGTGGTTTAGCGGGGAGACCCAGTACTTC. Looking up the rest from reference TRBV2 and TRBJ2-5 gives the full variable domain: EPEVTQTPSHQVTQMGQEVILRCVPISNHLYFYWYRQILGQKVEFLVSFYNNEISEKSEIFDDQFSVERPDGSNFTLKIRSTKLEDSAMYFCASRWFSGETQYFGPGTRLLVL.

The V and J genes are TRBV21-1 and TRBJ2-7; the table assigns TRBD2, which was not confirmed against the DNA. TRBV21-1 is an annotated pseudogene. This CDR3 has 11 residues. The CDR3: CASSKVEGQYF. Here the CDR3 DNA reads TGTGCCAGCAGCAAAGTGGAGGGGCAGTACTTC.

The chain uses TRBV7-9 and TRBJ1-2; 7 bases fit TRBD1. CDR3 length equals 15 residues. Germline assignment: CDR1 SEHNR and CDR2 FQNEAQ (reference sequence). V was pared by 4 bases and J by 2 bases, with 7 bases of the junction left unmatched. CDR3 nucleotides: TGTGCCAGCAGCTCTGGAGGCAGGGGGAACTATGGCTACACCTTC. This gives the protein CASSSGGRGNYGYTF.

The rearrangement joins TRBV10-3 to TRBJ1-3, with unresolved D. V lost 8 bases and J 2 bases, leaving 13 bases between the germline ends. This CDR3 region has 14 residues. The germline V gene encodes CDR1 ENHRY and CDR2 SYGVKD. CDR3 coding DNA: TGTGCCATCTCCAGGAGTGGCGCTGGAAACACCATATATTTT. It encodes CAISRSGAGNTIYF.

The V and J genes are TRBV9 and TRBJ2-3; 12 positions agree with TRBD2. V lost 4 bases, J lost 2 bases, and 5 bases stayed unmatched. Germline V gene data show CDR1 as SGDLS and CDR2 as YYNGEE. This CDR3 region has 16 residues. CDR3 loop: CASSLRTSGITDTQYF. The CDR3 region has the DNA TGTGCCAGCAGCCTCCGGACTAGCGGGATCACAGATACGCAGTATTTT.

The chain recombines TRBV5-6 with TRBJ1-2, with D perhaps TRBD1 (5 bases). V shed 1 base and J shed 4 bases, with 23 bases lying between them. The CDR3 covers 18 residues. CDR1 and CDR2 (germline): SGHDT, YYEEEE. The CDR3 loop is CASSLSRLDRTLFYGYTF. In DNA, the CDR3 is TGTGCCAGCAGCTTGTCAAGACTCGACAGAACCCTTTTCTATGGCTACACCTTC.

A note on this clone: Other DNA variants within this sample encode the same CDR3. CDR3 DNA sequence: TGTGCCAGCTCACCTCGACGGACGAACACCGGGGAGCTGTTTTTT. Translated: CASSPRRTNTGELFF. This chain connects TRBV18 to TRBJ2-2; no firm D call. Per the germline V gene, CDR1 is KGHSH and CDR2 is LQKENI. The ends were cut back, 3 bases at V and 0 bases at J, with 8 bases in the middle. The CDR3 extends over 15 amino acids.

The sample holds a few counts of this clone. The chain carries TRBV7-8 and TRBJ1-2; no clear D. This CDR3 comprises 13 residues. Trimming pared 5 bases from V and 4 bases from J, leaving 11 bases between. Germline V gives CDR1 SGHVS, CDR2 FQNEAQ. The CDR3 sequence: CASSPDTSYGYTF. The DNA of the CDR3 is TGTGCCAGCAGCCCAGACACGAGCTATGGCTACACCTTC.